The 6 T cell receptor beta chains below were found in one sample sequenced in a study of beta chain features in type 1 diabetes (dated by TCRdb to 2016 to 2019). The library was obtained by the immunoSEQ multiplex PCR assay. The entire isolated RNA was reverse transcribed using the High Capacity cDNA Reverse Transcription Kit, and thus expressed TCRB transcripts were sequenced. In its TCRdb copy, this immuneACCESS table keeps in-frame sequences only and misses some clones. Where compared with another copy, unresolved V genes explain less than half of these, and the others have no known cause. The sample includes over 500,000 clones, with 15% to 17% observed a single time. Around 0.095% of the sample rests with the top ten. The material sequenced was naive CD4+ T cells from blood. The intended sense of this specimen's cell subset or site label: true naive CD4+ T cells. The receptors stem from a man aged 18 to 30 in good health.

The CDR3 region is CASSFPAGAVTYEQYF. CDR3 DNA: TGTGCCAGCAGCTTCCCGGCGGGGGCCGTCACCTACGAGCAGTACTTC. The chain joins TRBV5-6 to TRBJ2-7, with D tentatively TRBD2 (7 bases). The V gene's germline CDR1 is SGHDT and CDR2 YYEEEE. The CDR3 is 16 residues long. V was shortened by 2 bases and J by 2 bases, with 17 bases between the two germline ends. The entire variable domain, with the rest obtained from reference TRBV5-6 and TRBJ2-7, is as follows: DAGVTQSPTHLIKTRGQQVTLRCSPKSGHDTVSWYQQALGQGPQFIFQYYEEEERQRGNFPDRFSGHQFPNYSSELNVNALLLGDSALYLCASSFPAGAVTYEQYFGPGTRLTVT.

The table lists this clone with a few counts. The CDR3 DNA reads TGCGCCAGCAGCCCCCGGGCGACTAGCACAGATACGCAGTATTTT. This codes for CASSPRATSTDTQYF. This sequence joins TRBV4-3 and TRBJ2-3; no definite D call. The CDR3 is 15 amino acids. Between the trimmed V and J ends, which lost 4 bases and 0 bases, there was a span of 11 bases. Per the germline V gene, CDR1 is LGHNA and CDR2 is YSLEER.

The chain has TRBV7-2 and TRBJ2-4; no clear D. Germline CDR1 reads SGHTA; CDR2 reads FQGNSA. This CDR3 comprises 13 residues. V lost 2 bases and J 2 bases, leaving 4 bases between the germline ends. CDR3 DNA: TGTGCCAGCAGCTTATCCCCCAAAAACATTCAGTACTTC. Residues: CASSLSPKNIQYF.

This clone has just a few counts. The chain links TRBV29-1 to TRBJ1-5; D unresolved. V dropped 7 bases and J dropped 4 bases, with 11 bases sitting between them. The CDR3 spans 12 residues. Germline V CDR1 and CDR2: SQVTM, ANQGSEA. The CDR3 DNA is TGCAGCGCCGCCTACGAGAATCAGCCCCAGCATTTT. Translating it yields CSAAYENQPQHF.

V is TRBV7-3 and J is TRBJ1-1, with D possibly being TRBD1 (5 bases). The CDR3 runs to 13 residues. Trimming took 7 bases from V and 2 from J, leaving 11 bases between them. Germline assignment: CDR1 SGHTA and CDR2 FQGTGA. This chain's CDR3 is CASTDRVNTEAFF. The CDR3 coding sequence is TGTGCCAGCACCGACAGAGTAAACACTGAAGCTTTCTTT.

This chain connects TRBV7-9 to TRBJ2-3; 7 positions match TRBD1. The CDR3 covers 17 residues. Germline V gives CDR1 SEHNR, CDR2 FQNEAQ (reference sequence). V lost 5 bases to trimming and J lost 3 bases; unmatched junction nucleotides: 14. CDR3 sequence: CASSRRPGDRLTDTQYF. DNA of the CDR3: TGTGCCAGCAGCCGACGACCCGGGGACAGACTTACAGATACGCAGTATTTT. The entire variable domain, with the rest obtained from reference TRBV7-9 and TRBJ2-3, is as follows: DTGVSQNPRHKITKRGQNVTFRCDPISEHNRLYWYRQTLGQGPEFLTYFQNEAQLEKSRLLSDRFSAERPKGSFSTLEIQRTEQGDSAMYLCASSRRPGDRLTDTQYFGPGTRLTVL.